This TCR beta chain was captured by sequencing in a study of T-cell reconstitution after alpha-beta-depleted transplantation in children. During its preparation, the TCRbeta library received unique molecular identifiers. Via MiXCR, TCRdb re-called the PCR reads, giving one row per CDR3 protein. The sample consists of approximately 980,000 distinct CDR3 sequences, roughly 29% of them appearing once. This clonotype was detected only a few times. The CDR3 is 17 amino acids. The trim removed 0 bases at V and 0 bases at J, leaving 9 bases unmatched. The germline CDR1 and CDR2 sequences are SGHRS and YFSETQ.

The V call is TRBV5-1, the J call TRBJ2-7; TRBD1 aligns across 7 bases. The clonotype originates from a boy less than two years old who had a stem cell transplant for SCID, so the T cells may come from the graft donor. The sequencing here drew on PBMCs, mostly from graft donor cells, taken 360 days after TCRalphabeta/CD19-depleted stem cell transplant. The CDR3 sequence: CASSLDLTGPGSYEQYF. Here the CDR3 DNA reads TGCGCCAGCAGCTTGGACCTGACAGGGCCCGGCTCCTACGAGCAGTACTTC.